The rows below give T cell receptor beta chains drawn from one sample of a study of regulatory T cells in long-lasting Graves disease. TCRdb redid the calling of the multiplex PCR reads with MiXCR, one entry per CDR3 protein. There are under 800,000 distinct CDR3 sequences in the sample; around 15% occur only once, and about 20% lies in the top ten. These data were also filed under a second study, of T cells in Graves' hyperthyroidism and ophthalmopathy.

Source: peripheral blood mononuclear cells (PBMCs), taken at new diagnosis, from a patient treated with antithyroid drugs. These receptor sequences come from a woman in her 30s with Graves disease. Each CDR3 is given with its conserved first and last residue. A D gene is named only where the DNA matches it firmly. Clone size is stated in some rows and not others, as once, few, many or a class when expanded.

CDR3 protein | CDR3 DNA | V gene | D gene | clone size | J gene
CASVRNTEAFF | TGTGCCAGTGTCCGGAACACTGAAGCTTTCTTT | TRBV28 | . | many | TRBJ1-1
CASSLQGVDNYGYTF | TGTGCCAGCAGCTTACAGGGGGTGGATAACTATGGCTACACCTTC | TRBV11-2 | TRBD1 | . | TRBJ1-2
CASSLMGEVTTEAFF | TGTGCCAGCAGTCTTATGGGGGAAGTGACTACTGAAGCTTTCTTT | TRBV28 | . | many | TRBJ1-1
CSAGEKKTSGRIHTQYF | TGCAGTGCTGGGGAAAAAAAGACTAGCGGGAGGATCCATACGCAGTATTTT | TRBV20-1 | TRBD2 | . | TRBJ2-3
CASSFGWLAGASGEQFF | TGTGCCAGCAGTTTCGGGTGGCTAGCGGGAGCCAGTGGTGAGCAGTTCTTC | TRBV28 | TRBD2 | . | TRBJ2-1
CASRGLAGEQYF | TGTGCCAGCAGGGGACTAGCGGGAGAGCAGTACTTC | TRBV12-3/TRBV12-4 | TRBD2 | many | TRBJ2-7
CASRDLGETQYF | TGTGCCAGCAGGGACCTGGGGGAGACCCAGTACTTC | TRBV28 | . | many | TRBJ2-5
CASSFHSFQPQHF | TGTGCCAGCAGTTTCCATTCGTTTCAGCCCCAGCATTTT | TRBV12-3/TRBV12-4 | . | many | TRBJ1-5
CASSPLTSGYTF | TGTGCCAGCAGCCCGTTGACCTCTGGCTACACCTTC | TRBV7-2 | . | many | TRBJ1-2
CASSPSGEFYEQFF | TGTGCCAGCAGTCCGAGCGGGGAGTTCTATGAGCAGTTCTTC | TRBV12-3/TRBV12-4 | TRBD2 | few | TRBJ2-1
CASSEKRGLMNNEQFF | TGTGCCAGCAGTGAAAAACGGGGCTTAATGAACAATGAGCAGTTCTTC | TRBV2 | . | many | TRBJ2-1
CASSQGAAGDTQYF | TGTGCCAGCAGCCAAGGGGCCGCTGGGGATACGCAGTATTTT | TRBV7-3 | . | many | TRBJ2-3
CASSWGTPPRETQYF | TGCGCCAGCAGCTGGGGGACACCACCAAGAGAGACCCAGTACTTC | TRBV5-1 | . | few | TRBJ2-5
CASSIPGQGAEQYF | TGTGCCAGCAGTATACCGGGACAGGGGGCCGAGCAGTACTTC | TRBV28 | TRBD1 | many | TRBJ2-7
CASKAGEYSNQPQHF | TGTGCCAGCAAAGCAGGCGAGTATAGCAATCAGCCCCAGCATTTT | TRBV6-1 | . | . | TRBJ1-5
CASSLGLLFRETGANVLTF | TGTGCCAGCAGTTTAGGTCTGCTCTTTAGGGAGACTGGGGCCAACGTCCTGACTTTC | TRBV28 | . | few | TRBJ2-6
CASRVTGDQPQHF | TGTGCCAGCAGAGTAACAGGGGATCAGCCCCAGCATTTT | TRBV6-1 | TRBD1 | many | TRBJ1-5
CASSTLVGEYEAFF | TGCGCCAGCAGCACCCTGGTCGGAGAGTATGAAGCTTTCTTT | TRBV5-1 | . | few | TRBJ1-1
CASSVGEPGYEQYF | TGTGCCAGCAGCGTAGGTGAGCCGGGCTACGAGCAGTACTTC | TRBV9 | . | few | TRBJ2-7
CASSQENSGKFPYEQYF | TGTGCCAGCAGTCAAGAAAATAGCGGGAAATTCCCCTACGAGCAGTACTTC | TRBV28 | TRBD2 | . | TRBJ2-7
CASSDPGGVYEQYF | TGTGCCAGCAGTGATCCGGGAGGTGTCTACGAGCAGTACTTC | TRBV28 | TRBD2 | . | TRBJ2-7
CASSLEPGLAGWEQFF | TGTGCCAGCAGCTTAGAACCGGGACTAGCGGGATGGGAGCAGTTCTTC | TRBV7-8 | TRBD2 | many | TRBJ2-1
CASSARVGGANVLTF | TGTGCCAGCAGTGCAAGGGTGGGCGGGGCCAACGTCCTGACTTTC | TRBV12-3/TRBV12-4 | . | many | TRBJ2-6
CASSSAPRQGAREKLFF | TGTGCCAGCAGCTCAGCCCCCAGACAGGGGGCTCGTGAAAAACTGTTTTTT | TRBV7-8 | TRBD1 | few | TRBJ1-4
CASSQDMTIQETQYF | TGTGCCAGCAGCCAAGATATGACTATCCAAGAGACCCAGTACTTC | TRBV4-1 | . | . | TRBJ2-5
CASSLGPSGPQHF | TGTGCCAGCAGCCTGGGACCGTCTGGGCCCCAGCATTTT | TRBV3-1 | . | . | TRBJ1-5
CASSGSAQETQYF | TGTGCCAGCAGTGGTTCGGCCCAAGAGACCCAGTACTTC | TRBV2 | . | many | TRBJ2-5
CASSLALTSDRLGNEQFF | TGTGCCAGCAGCTTAGCTCTTACCTCGGACCGCCTGGGGAATGAGCAGTTCTTC | TRBV7-6 | . | . | TRBJ2-1
CATSRDLYRNEQYF | TGTGCCACCAGCAGAGATTTGTACAGGAACGAGCAGTACTTC | TRBV15 | . | . | TRBJ2-7
CASSFGGGSYNEQFF | TGTGCCAGCAGTTTCGGCGGGGGTTCCTACAATGAGCAGTTCTTC | TRBV12-3/TRBV12-4 | TRBD2 | many | TRBJ2-1
CASSPPGGRNEQFF | TGTGCCAGCAGCCCTCCCGGGGGTAGGAATGAGCAGTTCTTC | TRBV7-3 | . | few | TRBJ2-1
CASSSKGQGSAFF | TGTGCCAGCTCCTCTAAGGGACAGGGCTCGGCTTTCTTT | TRBV18 | TRBD1 | few | TRBJ1-1
CASSLEGGNEQFF | TGCGCCAGCAGCTTGGAGGGTGGAAATGAGCAGTTCTTC | TRBV5-1 | . | few | TRBJ2-1
CATSRDPQRYNEQYF | TGTGCCACCAGCAGAGATCCCCAGAGGTACAACGAGCAGTACTTC | TRBV15 | . | . | TRBJ2-7
CASSDSGGSAEAFF | TGTGCCAGCAGTGACTCGGGGGGCAGCGCTGAAGCTTTCTTT | TRBV6-1 | . | . | TRBJ1-1
CASSPGGTSENTIYF | TGTGCCAGCAGCCCGGGTGGGACATCTGAAAACACCATATATTTT | TRBV11-3 | . | few | TRBJ1-3
CAWRLALNTEAFF | TGTGCCTGGAGGTTGGCGTTGAACACTGAAGCTTTCTTT | TRBV30 | . | many | TRBJ1-1
CASSPSRYSYEQYF | TGTGCCAGCAGTCCTAGCAGGTACTCCTACGAGCAGTACTTC | TRBV27 | . | many | TRBJ2-7
CASSLYGQETQYF | TGCGCCAGCAGCTTGTACGGCCAAGAGACCCAGTACTTC | TRBV5-1 | . | many | TRBJ2-5
CASKDRGQGNSPLHF | TGTGCCAGCAAGGACAGGGGGCAGGGTAATTCACCCCTCCACTTT | TRBV7-2 | TRBD1 | few | TRBJ1-6
CASSYSDAFYEQYF | TGTGCCAGCAGCTACTCCGACGCCTTCTACGAGCAGTACTTC | TRBV12-3/TRBV12-4 | . | many | TRBJ2-7
CASSEYIYGYTF | TGTGCCAGCAGTGAATACATCTATGGCTACACCTTC | TRBV25-1 | . | many | TRBJ1-2
CASSFAGTGVVEQYF | TGTGCCAGCAGTTTTGCAGGGACAGGGGTCGTGGAGCAGTACTTC | TRBV27 | TRBD1 | once | TRBJ2-7
CSVGTANYEQYF | TGCAGCGTTGGGACAGCAAACTACGAGCAGTACTTC | TRBV29-1 | . | many | TRBJ2-7
CSATGLDYEQYF | TGCAGTGCTACGGGACTGGACTACGAGCAGTACTTC | TRBV20-1 | . | . | TRBJ2-7
CAGSPLGQLAKNIQYF | TGTGCCGGGAGCCCCCTTGGGCAGTTAGCCAAAAACATTCAGTACTTC | TRBV30 | . | once | TRBJ2-4
CASNAWKQPQHF | TGTGCCAGTAATGCCTGGAAGCAGCCCCAGCATTTT | TRBV19 | . | once | TRBJ1-5
CACKFGGGRNEQFF | TGTGCCTGCAAGTTCGGCGGGGGGAGGAATGAGCAGTTCTTC | TRBV2 | TRBD2 | many | TRBJ2-1
CASSPTPQGREQYF | TGTGCCAGCAGTCCGACCCCCCAGGGGAGGGAGCAGTACTTC | TRBV7-3 | . | few | TRBJ2-7
CAWSTGHSNQPQHF | TGTGCCTGGTCGACCGGACACTCCAATCAGCCCCAGCATTTT | TRBV30 | . | few | TRBJ1-5
CASSHSLRDGYTF | TGTGCCAGCTCACACTCGCTGCGAGATGGCTACACCTTC | TRBV18 | . | few | TRBJ1-2
CASSQGWDTEQYF | TGTGCCAGCAGCCAAGGGTGGGATACCGAGCAGTACTTC | TRBV3-1 | . | . | TRBJ2-7
CASSSFSPPTGELFF | TGTGCCAGCAGCTCCTTTAGTCCCCCCACCGGGGAGCTGTTTTTT | TRBV11-2 | . | . | TRBJ2-2